This is a list of T cell receptor beta chains from one sample in a study of blood T cell repertoires in COVID-19. Clones were sequenced by immunoSEQ multiplex PCR, and TCRdb holds only the in-frame ones, with some missing. The sample yields roughly 230,000 clones, over 70% seen once. Sequencing used peripheral blood. These receptors originate from an elderly woman with acute or convalescent COVID-19. Each CDR3 is given without its conserved first and last residue. Fields, in order: V gene, J gene, CDR3 protein.

v_call: TRBV7-6
j_call: TRBJ2-7
cdr3_aa: ASSLSGGPHEQY

v_call: TRBV2
j_call: TRBJ2-3
cdr3_aa: ASRELAGGRDTQY

v_call: TRBV5-1
j_call: TRBJ1-1
cdr3_aa: ASSLVKGTDGGTEAF

v_call: TRBV11-1
j_call: TRBJ2-1
cdr3_aa: ASSLLSTSGNNEQF

v_call: TRBV4-1
j_call: TRBJ2-5
cdr3_aa: ASSQDRQGREQETQY

v_call: TRBV6-5
j_call: TRBJ2-2
cdr3_aa: ASRKEGAGELF

v_call: TRBV7-9
j_call: TRBJ1-1
cdr3_aa: ASSWDRDTEAF

v_call: TRBV9
j_call: TRBJ1-1
cdr3_aa: ASSVALGRNTEAF

v_call: TRBV6-4
j_call: TRBJ2-2
cdr3_aa: ASSEGRAPGELF

v_call: TRBV2
j_call: TRBJ2-3
cdr3_aa: ASRPGRRQDTQY

v_call: TRBV7-8
j_call: TRBJ2-3
cdr3_aa: ASSSGLFSTDTQY

v_call: TRBV30
j_call: TRBJ2-3
cdr3_aa: AWSGLAGTADTQY

v_call: TRBV5-6
j_call: TRBJ2-2
cdr3_aa: ASSYRGATGELF

v_call: TRBV19
j_call: TRBJ1-5
cdr3_aa: ASSMLSASQPQH

v_call: TRBV5-1
j_call: TRBJ2-7
cdr3_aa: ASSSQPGAAYEQY

v_call: TRBV3-1/TRBV3-2
j_call: TRBJ2-3
cdr3_aa: ASGTSGGLTDTQY

v_call: TRBV21-1
j_call: TRBJ2-3
cdr3_aa: ASSKRGAYSDTQY

v_call: TRBV20-1
j_call: TRBJ2-5
cdr3_aa: SASRRTGRRETQY

v_call: TRBV5-5
j_call: TRBJ1-5
cdr3_aa: ASSLGLGEVQPQH

v_call: TRBV27
j_call: TRBJ1-3
cdr3_aa: ASNQTGVNSGNTIY

v_call: TRBV7-2
j_call: TRBJ2-1
cdr3_aa: ASSSLASGGSYNEQF

v_call: TRBV28
j_call: TRBJ1-2
cdr3_aa: ASSLVGANTINYGYT

v_call: TRBV19
j_call: TRBJ2-7
cdr3_aa: ASSIQGHEQY

v_call: TRBV5-1
j_call: TRBJ2-5
cdr3_aa: ASSWGTGTGETQY

v_call: TRBV6-1
j_call: TRBJ1-3
cdr3_aa: ASSDIVTGASGNTIY

v_call: TRBV6-5
j_call: TRBJ2-5
cdr3_aa: ASRKPGQGETQY

v_call: TRBV5-1
j_call: TRBJ1-2
cdr3_aa: ASSLVEGAHGYT

v_call: TRBV2
j_call: TRBJ1-3
cdr3_aa: ASSEARTAGNTIY

v_call: TRBV7-2
j_call: TRBJ2-1
cdr3_aa: ASSLGGTSYNEQF

v_call: TRBV9
j_call: TRBJ2-1
cdr3_aa: ASSPDYVAGGAYNEQF

v_call: TRBV5-6
j_call: TRBJ1-1
cdr3_aa: ASSLSGGTEAF

v_call: TRBV5-1
j_call: TRBJ2-1
cdr3_aa: ASSLAGTGVNEQF

v_call: TRBV29-1
j_call: TRBJ2-7
cdr3_aa: SGGQGVEQY

v_call: TRBV3-1/TRBV3-2
j_call: TRBJ1-5
cdr3_aa: ASSQGDQPQH

v_call: TRBV7-9
j_call: TRBJ2-7
cdr3_aa: ASRQGGDWGEQY